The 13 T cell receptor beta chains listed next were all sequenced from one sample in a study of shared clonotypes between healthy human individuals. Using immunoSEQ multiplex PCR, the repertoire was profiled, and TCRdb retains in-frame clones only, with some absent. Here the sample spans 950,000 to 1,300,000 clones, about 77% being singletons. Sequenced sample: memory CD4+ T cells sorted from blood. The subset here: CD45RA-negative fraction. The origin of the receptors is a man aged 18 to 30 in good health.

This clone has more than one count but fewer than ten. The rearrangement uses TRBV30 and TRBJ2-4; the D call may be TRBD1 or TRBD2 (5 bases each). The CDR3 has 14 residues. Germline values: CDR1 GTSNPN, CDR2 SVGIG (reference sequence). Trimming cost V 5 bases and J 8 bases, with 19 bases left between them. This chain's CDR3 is CAWSPGPLSDIQYF. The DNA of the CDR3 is TGTGCCTGGTCTCCGGGACCCCTCTCAGACATTCAGTACTTC. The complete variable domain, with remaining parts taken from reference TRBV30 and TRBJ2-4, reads SQTIHQWPATLVQPVGSPLSLECTVEGTSNPNLYWYRQAAGRGLQLLFYSVGIGQISSEVPQNLSASRPQDRQFILSSKKLLLSDSGFYLCAWSPGPLSDIQYFGAGTRLSVL.

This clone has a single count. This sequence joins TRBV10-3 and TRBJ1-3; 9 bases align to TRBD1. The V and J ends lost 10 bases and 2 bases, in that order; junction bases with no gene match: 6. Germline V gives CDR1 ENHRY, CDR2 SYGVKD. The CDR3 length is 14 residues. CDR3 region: CATGTGKPGNTIYF. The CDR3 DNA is TGTGCCACCGGGACAGGGAAACCTGGAAACACCATATATTTT.

The CDR3 spells CASRKLAGADTQYF. CDR3 nucleotides: TGTGCCAGCAGGAAACTAGCGGGAGCAGATACGCAGTATTTT. The J gene is TRBJ2-3, the V gene TRBV6-5; TRBD2 aligns across 11 bases. Per the germline V gene, CDR1 is MNHEY and CDR2 is SVGAGI. CDR3 length: 14 amino acids. With 6 bases clipped from V and 4 bases from J, the junction kept 3 bases outside the gene matches.

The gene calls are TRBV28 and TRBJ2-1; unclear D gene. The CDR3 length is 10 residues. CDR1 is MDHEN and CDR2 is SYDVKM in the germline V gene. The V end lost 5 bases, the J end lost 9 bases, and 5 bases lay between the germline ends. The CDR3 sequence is CASSVSEQFF. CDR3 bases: TGTGCCAGCAGTGTTAGTGAGCAGTTCTTC.

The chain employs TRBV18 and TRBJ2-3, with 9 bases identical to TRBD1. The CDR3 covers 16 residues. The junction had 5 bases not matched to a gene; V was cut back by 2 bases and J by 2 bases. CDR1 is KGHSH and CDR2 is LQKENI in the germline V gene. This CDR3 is CASSPGDRVITDTQYF. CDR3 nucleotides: TGTGCCAGCTCACCAGGGGACAGGGTGATCACAGATACGCAGTATTTT.

CDR3 region: CASSLPGGTDTQYF. The CDR3 DNA reads as TGTGCCAGCAGCTTACCGGGAGGCACAGATACGCAGTATTTT. This chain connects TRBV7-9 to TRBJ2-3; tentative D call: TRBD2 (6 bases). CDR1 is SEHNR, CDR2 FQNEAQ, per germline (reference sequence). V lost 2 bases, J lost 1 base, and 7 bases lay in between. This CDR3 has 14 amino acids.

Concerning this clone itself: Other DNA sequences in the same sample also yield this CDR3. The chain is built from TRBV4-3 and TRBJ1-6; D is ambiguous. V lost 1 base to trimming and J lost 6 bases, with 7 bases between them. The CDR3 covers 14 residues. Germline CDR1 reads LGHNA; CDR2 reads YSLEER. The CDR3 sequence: CASSQGGSNSPLHF. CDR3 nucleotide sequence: TGCGCCAGCAGCCAAGGTGGAAGTAATTCACCCCTCCACTTT.

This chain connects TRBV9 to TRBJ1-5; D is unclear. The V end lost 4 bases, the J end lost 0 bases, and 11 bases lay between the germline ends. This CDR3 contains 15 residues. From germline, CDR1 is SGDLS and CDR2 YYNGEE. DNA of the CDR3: TGTGCCAGCAGCTTAGAGGGCGTTAGCAATCAGCCCCAGCATTTT. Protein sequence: CASSLEGVSNQPQHF.

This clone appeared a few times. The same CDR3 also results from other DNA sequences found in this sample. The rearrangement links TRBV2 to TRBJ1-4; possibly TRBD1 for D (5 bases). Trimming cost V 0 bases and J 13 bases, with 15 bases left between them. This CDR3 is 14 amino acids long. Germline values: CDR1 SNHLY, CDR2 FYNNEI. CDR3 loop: CASSEALGRLGLFF. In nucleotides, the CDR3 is TGTGCCAGCAGTGAAGCGCTGGGACGGCTGGGACTGTTTTTT.

The CDR3 loop reads CASSPGGGPWDTQYF. CDR3 sequence (DNA): TGTGCCAGCTCACCGGGCGGGGGGCCTTGGGATACGCAGTATTTT. This chain connects TRBV18 to TRBJ2-3; 8 bases agree with TRBD2. With 3 bases clipped from V and 6 bases from J, the junction kept 8 bases outside the gene matches. The CDR3 spans 15 residues. Germline loops: CDR1 KGHSH, CDR2 LQKENI.

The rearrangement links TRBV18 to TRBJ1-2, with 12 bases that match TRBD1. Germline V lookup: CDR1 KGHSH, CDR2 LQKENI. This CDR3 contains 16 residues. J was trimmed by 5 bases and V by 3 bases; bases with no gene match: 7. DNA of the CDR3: TGTGCCAGCTCACCCGCCGGGACAGGGGGCGTTTATGGCTACACCTTC. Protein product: CASSPAGTGGVYGYTF.

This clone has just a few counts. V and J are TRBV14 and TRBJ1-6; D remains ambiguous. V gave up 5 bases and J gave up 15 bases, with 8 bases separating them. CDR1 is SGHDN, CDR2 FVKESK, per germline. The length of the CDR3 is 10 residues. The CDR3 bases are TGTGCCAGCAGCGCCGGAGACCTCCACTTT. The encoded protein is CASSAGDLHF.

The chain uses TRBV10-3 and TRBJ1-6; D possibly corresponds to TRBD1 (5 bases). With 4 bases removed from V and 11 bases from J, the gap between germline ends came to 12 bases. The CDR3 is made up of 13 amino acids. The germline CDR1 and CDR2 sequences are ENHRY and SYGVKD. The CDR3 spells CAISATTGTPLHF. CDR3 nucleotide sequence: TGTGCCATCAGTGCCACTACAGGCACACCCCTCCACTTT.